One and the same sample provided the 21 T cell receptor beta chains below, sequenced in a study of cytomegalovirus exposure and HLA in healthy donors. The PCR was carried out with 60 Vbeta primers and 13 Jbeta primers. The data were produced by immunoSEQ multiplex PCR, yet TCRdb's version contains in-frame clones alone and is incomplete. The sample shows approximately 120,000 clones, 78% of them seen only once. Sequencing was done on a sample of PBMCs. The receptors were gathered from a man aged 25-40 years in good health and CMV-seropositive.

Of note for this clone: The sample contains more than one DNA sequence encoding this CDR3. The V and J genes are TRBV27 and TRBJ2-7, with 11 bases identical to TRBD2. The CDR3 is made up of 16 amino acids. V dropped 4 bases and J dropped 1; count of bases not matched to a gene: 6. CDR1 MNHEY and CDR2 SMNVEV come from the germline V gene (reference sequence). The CDR3 DNA reads as TGTGCCAGCAGTTCTCCAGGACTAGCGGGTTCCTACGAGCAGTACTTC. It codes for CASSSPGLAGSYEQYF.

This chain links TRBV5-1 with TRBJ1-1; D uncertain. Germline V gene sequence: CDR1 SGHRS, CDR2 YFSETQ. V lost 3 bases, J lost 3 bases, and 12 bases lay in between. This CDR3 has 14 amino acids. The CDR3 coding sequence is TGCGCCAGCAGCTCGAGGAACGTAGACACTGAAGCTTTCTTT. Its translation: CASSSRNVDTEAFF.

The chain is built from TRBV7-9 and TRBJ2-5; D is unclear. This CDR3 has 12 amino acids. V was shortened by 3 bases and J by 3 bases, with 5 bases between the two germline ends. In germline, CDR1 is SEHNR, CDR2 FQNEAQ (reference sequence). CDR3: CASSFQEETQYF. In nucleotides, the CDR3 is TGTGCCAGCAGCTTTCAGGAAGAGACCCAGTACTTC.

This chain joins TRBV7-8 and TRBJ2-5; 8 bases agree with TRBD2. With 5 bases clipped from V and 1 base from J, the junction kept 18 bases outside the gene matches. Germline loops: CDR1 SGHVS, CDR2 FQNEAQ. This CDR3 spans 19 amino acids. For the CDR3, the DNA is TGTGCCAGCAGCCCCTTCCGGGAGGGCGGTTCACTCCTCCAAGAGACCCAGTACTTC. Its translation: CASSPFREGGSLLQETQYF. Drawing the rest from reference TRBV7-8 and TRBJ2-5, the complete variable domain is GAGVSQSPRYKVAKRGQDVALRCDPISGHVSLFWYQQALGQGPEFLTYFQNEAQLDKSGLPSDRFFAERPEGSVSTLKIQRTQQEDSAVYLCASSPFREGGSLLQETQYFGPGTRLLVL.

The gene calls are TRBV9 and TRBJ2-3; perhaps TRBD1 as D (5 bases). This CDR3 has 15 amino acids. CDR1 and CDR2 from the germline V gene are SGDLS and YYNGEE. The ends were cut back, 0 bases at V and 2 bases at J, with 10 bases in the middle. The CDR3 region has the DNA TGTGCCAGCAGCGTAGAAGGGGCCAACACAGATACGCAGTATTTT. Residues: CASSVEGANTDTQYF.

The V gene is TRBV10-1, the J gene TRBJ2-3; TRBD1 agrees at 9 bases. The ends lost 6 bases at V and 3 bases at J; junction bases unmatched: 7. The CDR3 runs to 15 residues. Germline V lookup: CDR1 WNHNN, CDR2 SYGVQD (reference sequence). The CDR3 DNA reads TGCGCCAGCAGCCTCGGGACAGGGAGGACAGATACGCAGTATTTT. This translates into CASSLGTGRTDTQYF.

This clone came up a few times. This chain connects TRBV4-1 to TRBJ2-1, with 8 bases matching TRBD2. This CDR3 spans 15 amino acids. Germline-derived CDR1 and CDR2 are MGHRA and YSYEKL. With V trimmed by 5 bases and J by 10 bases, 13 bases remained unmatched. The CDR3 coding sequence is TGCGCCAGCAGCTCCACTAGCGGAAAAGGGAGGGAGCAGTTCTTC. Amino acids: CASSSTSGKGREQFF.

The rearrangement links TRBV10-3 to TRBJ2-7; 7 nucleotides agree with TRBD1. Germline CDR1 and CDR2: ENHRY and SYGVKD. V shed 7 bases, J shed 3 bases, and the junction held 9 bases outside the gene matches. This CDR3 spans 14 amino acids. CDR3 coding DNA: TGTGCCATCAAAAATCCCGGGACAGTCTACGAGCAGTACTTC. This translates into CAIKNPGTVYEQYF.

The V call is TRBV11-3, the J call TRBJ2-5, with TRBD2 as a possible D gene (6 bases). The CDR3 spans 15 residues. Trimming removed 4 bases at V and 4 bases at J, with 16 bases between. Germline CDR1 reads SGHNT; CDR2 reads YENEEA. CDR3 bases: TGTGCCAGCAGCTGGGGGGTGGGTGCGGGAGAGACCCAGTACTTC. Its translation: CASSWGVGAGETQYF.

V is TRBV10-3 and J is TRBJ2-7; 9 nucleotides align to TRBD1. CDR3 length: 16 amino acids. CDR1 and CDR2 from the germline V gene are ENHRY and SYGVKD. With 3 bases clipped from V and 2 bases from J, the junction kept 8 bases outside the gene matches. CDR3 DNA sequence: TGTGCCATCAGTGACCGGGGACAGGGACCTACCTACGAGCAGTACTTC. Protein sequence: CAISDRGQGPTYEQYF.

This chain connects TRBV5-6 to TRBJ2-7, with TRBD2 as a possible D gene (5 bases). The germline V gene has CDR1 SGHDT and CDR2 YYEEEE. The V end was cut by 1 base, the J end by 5 bases, with 16 bases between. This CDR3 contains 15 residues. The chain's CDR3 is CASSLIRGTPNEQYF. The DNA for the CDR3 is TGTGCCAGCAGCTTGATTCGGGGAACCCCCAACGAGCAGTACTTC.

The chain has TRBV6-4 and TRBJ2-3; 7 bases fit TRBD1. V was pared by 5 bases and J by 2 bases, with 10 bases of the junction left unmatched. Germline CDR1 and CDR2: MRHNA and SNTAGT. The CDR3 is made up of 16 amino acids. CDR3 sequence reads: CASSPTGTEITDTQYF. CDR3 nucleotide sequence: TGTGCCAGCAGTCCTACCGGGACAGAAATCACAGATACGCAGTATTTT.

V gene TRBV19 combines with J gene TRBJ2-4, with D perhaps matching TRBD2 (6 bases). This CDR3 is 14 amino acids long. V lost 5 bases, J lost 4 bases, and 12 bases lay in between. Germline V gene sequence: CDR1 LNHDA, CDR2 SQIVND (reference sequence). CDR3 sequence: CASSSRDLKNIQYF. The CDR3 nucleotides are TGTGCCAGTAGTTCGAGGGACTTGAAAAACATTCAGTACTTC.

The chain employs TRBV27 and TRBJ2-7, with a tentative D call TRBD1 (6 bases). The length of the CDR3 is 14 residues. Germline V lookup: CDR1 MNHEY, CDR2 SMNVEV (reference sequence). V was pared by 4 bases and J by 2 bases, with 12 bases between. The CDR3, as DNA: TGTGCCAGCAGTTATGGACAGTTAGCCTACGAGCAGTACTTC. Residues: CASSYGQLAYEQYF.

The genes are TRBV6-5 and TRBJ2-1, with 13 bases matching TRBD2. V dropped 8 bases and J dropped 5; count of bases not matched to a gene: 3. The CDR3 sequence is 14 residues long. Germline V gives CDR1 MNHEY, CDR2 SVGAGI. The CDR3 loop is CASSGLAGNNEQFF. The DNA for the CDR3 is TGTGCCAGCTCGGGACTAGCGGGGAACAATGAGCAGTTCTTC.

The chain combines TRBV7-7 with TRBJ1-1; D uncertain. The CDR3 runs 13 residues. In germline, CDR1 is SSHAT, CDR2 FNYEAQ (reference sequence). The V end was cut by 3 bases, the J end by 3 bases, with 8 bases between. CDR3 bases: TGTGCCAGCAGCTTCCGTTTAGACACTGAAGCTTTCTTT. Translation: CASSFRLDTEAFF.

This chain uses TRBV2 with TRBJ1-1; D might be TRBD1 (5 bases). Trimming left V 10 bases short and J 0 bases short, with 18 bases between. The CDR3 runs to 15 residues. Germline V gene lookup returns CDR1 SNHLY and CDR2 FYNNEI. This CDR3 is CAISMGQPVNTEAFF. The CDR3 nucleotides read TGTGCCATCAGCATGGGGCAGCCGGTGAACACTGAAGCTTTCTTT.

This clone appeared a few times. Other DNA variants within this sample encode the same CDR3. The chain couples TRBV7-2 to TRBJ2-3; TRBD1 aligns across 7 bases. Germline V gene sequence: CDR1 SGHTA, CDR2 FQGNSA. The CDR3 consists of 15 residues. V dropped 3 bases and J dropped 2; count of bases not matched to a gene: 5. CDR3 region: CASSLRTGLTDTQYF. The CDR3 DNA is TGTGCCAGCAGCTTGAGGACAGGACTCACAGATACGCAGTATTTT.

The CDR3 region is CASKTLAGVLYEQYF. For the CDR3, the DNA is TGTGCCAGCAAGACCCTAGCGGGAGTACTTTACGAGCAGTACTTC. This chain joins TRBV2 and TRBJ2-7, with 10 bases lining up with TRBD2. Germline assignment: CDR1 SNHLY and CDR2 FYNNEI. The CDR3 runs to 15 residues. Trimming at V came to 7 bases and at J to 4 bases, leaving 10 bases not matched to a gene. The entire variable domain, with the rest obtained from reference TRBV2 and TRBJ2-7, is as follows: EPEVTQTPSHQVTQMGQEVILRCVPISNHLYFYWYRQILGQKVEFLVSFYNNEISEKSEIFDDQFSVERPDGSNFTLKIRSTKLEDSAMYFCASKTLAGVLYEQYFGPGTRLTVT.

V is TRBV5-1 and J is TRBJ2-1; TRBD2 aligns across 13 bases. From germline, CDR1 is SGHRS and CDR2 YFSETQ. Unmatched junction bases numbered 10, after V lost 3 bases and J lost 4 bases. The CDR3 has 18 amino acids. As DNA, the CDR3 is TGCGCCAGCAGCTACTGGACTAGCGGGAGAGATTCTTACAATGAGCAGTTCTTC. The encoded protein is CASSYWTSGRDSYNEQFF.

The V gene is TRBV30, the J gene TRBJ1-4; 7 bases match TRBD1. V was clipped by 1 base and J by 7 bases; unmatched bases: 12. Germline loops: CDR1 GTSNPN, CDR2 SVGIG (reference sequence). This CDR3 is 16 amino acids long. CDR3 loop: CAWSAKQGLEGEKLFF. The DNA of the CDR3 is TGTGCCTGGAGTGCAAAACAGGGGTTAGAGGGTGAAAAACTGTTTTTT.